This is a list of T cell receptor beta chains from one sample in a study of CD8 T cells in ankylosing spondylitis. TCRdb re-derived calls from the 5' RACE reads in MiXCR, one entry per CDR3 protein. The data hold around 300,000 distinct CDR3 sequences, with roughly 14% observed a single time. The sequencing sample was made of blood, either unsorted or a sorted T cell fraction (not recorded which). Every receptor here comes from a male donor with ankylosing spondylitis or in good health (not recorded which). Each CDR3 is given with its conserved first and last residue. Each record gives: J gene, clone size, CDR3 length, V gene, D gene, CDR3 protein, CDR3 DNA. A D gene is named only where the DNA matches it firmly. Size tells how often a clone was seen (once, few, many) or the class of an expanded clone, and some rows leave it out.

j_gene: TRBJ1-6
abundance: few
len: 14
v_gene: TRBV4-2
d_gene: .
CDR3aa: CASSQEGSNSPLHF
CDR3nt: TGTGCCAGCAGCCAAGAGGGTTCTAATTCACCCCTCCACTTT

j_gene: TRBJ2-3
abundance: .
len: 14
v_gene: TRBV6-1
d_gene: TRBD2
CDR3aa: CASRKIAGTDTQYF
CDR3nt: TGTGCCAGCAGGAAGATAGCGGGGACAGATACGCAGTATTTT

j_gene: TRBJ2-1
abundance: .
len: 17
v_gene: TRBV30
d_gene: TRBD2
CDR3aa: CAWSVLRTSGGHGEQFF
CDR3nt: TGTGCCTGGAGTGTACTCCGAACTAGCGGAGGGCACGGTGAGCAGTTCTTC

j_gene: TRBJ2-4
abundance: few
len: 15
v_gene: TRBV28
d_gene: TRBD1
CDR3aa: CASSLRSRGQNIQYF
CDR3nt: TGTGCCAGCAGTTTACGGAGCAGGGGGCAAAACATTCAGTACTTC

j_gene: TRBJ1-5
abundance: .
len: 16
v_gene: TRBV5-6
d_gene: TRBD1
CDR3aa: CASSFGTGDANQPQHF
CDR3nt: TGTGCCAGCAGCTTCGGGACAGGGGATGCCAATCAGCCCCAGCATTTT

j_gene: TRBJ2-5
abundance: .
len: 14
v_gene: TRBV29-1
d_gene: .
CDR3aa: CSARPGRVEETQYF
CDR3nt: TGCAGCGCCCGCCCCGGCAGGGTCGAAGAGACCCAGTACTTC

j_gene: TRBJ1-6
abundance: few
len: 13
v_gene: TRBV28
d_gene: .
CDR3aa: CASIGQLNSPLHF
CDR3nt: TGTGCCAGCATTGGGCAGCTGAATTCACCCCTCCACTTT

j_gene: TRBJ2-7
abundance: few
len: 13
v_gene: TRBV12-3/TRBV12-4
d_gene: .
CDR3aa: CASKPDSSYEQYF
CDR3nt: TGTGCCAGCAAGCCGGACAGCTCCTACGAGCAGTACTTC

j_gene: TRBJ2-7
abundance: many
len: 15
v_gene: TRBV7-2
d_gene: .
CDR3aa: CASSPRAGKPSEQYF
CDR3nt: TGTGCCAGCAGCCCGAGGGCAGGGAAGCCGTCCGAGCAGTACTTC

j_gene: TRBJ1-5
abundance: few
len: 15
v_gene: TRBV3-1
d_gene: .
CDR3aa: CASSQGPGNGQPQHF
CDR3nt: TGTGCCAGCAGCCAAGGACCCGGGAACGGTCAGCCCCAGCATTTT